These 5 T cell receptor beta chains were all obtained from the same sample, sequenced in a study of patients and donors after allogeneic stem cell transplantation. TCRdb reprocessed the RT-PCR reads via MiXCR and lists one record per CDR3 protein. The sample shows about a million distinct CDR3 sequences, roughly 18% of them seen only once. The sample comprised blood, either unsorted or a sorted T cell fraction (not recorded which). The source is a human donor who was either an allogeneic HSCT recipient or a stem cell or donor lymphocyte infusion donor (not recorded which). It is not recorded whose cells these are; they may come from a transplant donor.

This clonotype was seen repeatedly, ten times or more. The chain links TRBV12-3 or TRBV12-4 to TRBJ2-7; 9 bases are shared with TRBD1. CDR3 length: 14 residues. The V gene end was trimmed by 7 bases and the J gene end by 5 bases; junction bases not matched to a gene: 9. The CDR3 loop is CASTPGQGAHEQYF. For the CDR3, the DNA is TGTGCCAGCACCCCGGGACAGGGAGCCCACGAGCAGTACTTC.

The CDR3 DNA reads TGTGCCAGCAGTGAAGCGCTTGGTTCCTACGAGCAGTACTTC. Translating gives CASSEALGSYEQYF. The chain couples TRBV2 to TRBJ2-7; no definite D call. V lost 0 bases and J 1 base, leaving 7 bases between the germline ends. CDR1 and CDR2 (germline): SNHLY, FYNNEI. This CDR3 is 14 amino acids long.

This clonotype appeared a few times. This chain uses TRBV19 with TRBJ2-3; the match to TRBD2 covers 13 bases. The CDR3 extends over 17 amino acids. Germline V gives CDR1 LNHDA, CDR2 SQIVND (reference sequence). The junction had 9 bases not matched to a gene; V was cut back by 5 bases and J by 4 bases. This chain's CDR3 is CASSRIRLAGGSDTQYF. The CDR3 DNA sequence: TGTGCCAGTAGTCGGATACGACTAGCGGGAGGATCAGATACGCAGTATTTT.

This clonotype was counted only a few times. The chain couples TRBV15 to TRBJ2-6; tentatively, D is TRBD1 (5 bases). Germline V CDR1 and CDR2: LNHNV, YYDKDF (reference sequence). V lost 5 bases to trimming and J lost 0 bases, with 8 bases between them. CDR3 length equals 15 residues. The chain's CDR3 is CATSLDSSGANVLTF. CDR3 in DNA: TGTGCCACCAGCTTAGACAGCTCTGGGGCCAACGTCCTGACTTTC.

The V and J genes are TRBV25-1 and TRBJ1-2; no reliable D call. This CDR3 is built from 14 residues. Trimming removed 4 bases at V and 3 bases at J, with 12 bases between. Germline CDR1 reads MGHDK; CDR2 reads SYGVNS. CDR3 bases: TGTGCCAGCAGTGCCCTTGTCCCACACTATGGCTACACCTTC. Translating it yields CASSALVPHYGYTF.